This T cell receptor beta chain is drawn from a study of CD8+CD57+ T cells in acquired aplastic anemia. Those patients picked for sequencing had displayed CD8+CD57+ cell expansion on flow cytometry. TCR beta VDJ and CDR3 profiles were obtained from a genomic DNA template. TCRdb processed the reads anew with MiXCR; each CDR3 protein has one entry. The repertoire holds approximately 150,000 distinct CDR3 sequences, with 65% to 75% as singletons. The germline CDR1 and CDR2 sequences are MNHEY and SVGAGI. The V end was cut by 2 bases, the J end by 6 bases, with 11 bases between. The CDR3 spans 15 residues.

Material for sequencing was sorted CD4+, CD8+, or CD8+CD57+ T cells (not recorded which) from PBMCs. The chain uses TRBV6-5 and TRBJ1-6, with D perhaps matching TRBD1 (6 bases). The sequence derives from a human donor with aplastic anemia. The CDR3 nucleotides are TGTGCCAGCAGTTACGCCAGGGGTGCTAATTCACCCCTCCACTTT. Translated, it gives CASSYARGANSPLHF.